Each of the 24 T cell receptor beta chains below was sequenced from the same sample in a study of spatial heterogeneity in lung cancer. The time point here: sample taken at primary tumor resection. Unsorted samples of tumor, nontumor lung or frozen PBMC had their whole RNA sequenced. MiXCR, applied by TCRdb to the 5' RACE reads, yields one record per CDR3 protein. The data show tens of thousands of distinct CDR3 sequences, about 9.4% seen once. Source: PBMCs, taken at surgery. These TCRs come from a male donor with early-stage non-small cell lung cancer.

This clonotype was picked up many times. This rearrangement joins TRBV11-2 to TRBJ2-1; D ambiguous. Trimming removed 5 bases from V and 8 bases from J, with 4 bases in between. Germline CDR1 and CDR2: SGHAT and FQNNGV. This CDR3 spans 10 amino acids. CDR3 nucleotide sequence: TGTGCCAGCAGCGGCCATGAGCAGTTCTTC. Its translation is CASSGHEQFF.

J is TRBJ1-5 and V is TRBV12-3 or TRBV12-4, with D uncertain. This CDR3 spans 14 amino acids. V shed 0 bases and J shed 10 bases, with 13 bases lying between them. The CDR3 DNA reads TGTGCCAGCAGTTTAGCTGTGGGCGCAGTCCCCCAGCATTTT. Its protein product is CASSLAVGAVPQHF.

This clonotype has at least ten counts. The V and J genes are TRBV19 and TRBJ2-5; D is perhaps TRBD2 (5 bases). This CDR3 region has 15 residues. Germline-derived CDR1 and CDR2 are LNHDA and SQIVND (reference sequence). The ends were cut back, 0 bases at V and 2 bases at J, with 10 bases in the middle. The CDR3 DNA reads as TGTGCCAGTAGTATAGATCTACGGGGTCAAGAGACCCAGTACTTC. Translated: CASSIDLRGQETQYF. Based on the CDR3 plus reference TRBV19 and TRBJ2-5, the full variable domain is DGGITQSPKYLFRKEGQNVTLSCEQNLNHDAMYWYRQDPGQGLRLIYYSQIVNDFQKGDIAEGYSVSREKKESFPLTVTSAQKNPTAFYLCASSIDLRGQETQYFGPGTRLLVL.

This clonotype showed up just a few times. V and J are TRBV7-3 and TRBJ2-5; no definite D call. The CDR3 totals 15 residues. Per germline, CDR1 SGHTA and CDR2 FQGTGA. V lost 0 bases and J 4 bases, leaving 12 bases between the germline ends. The DNA for the CDR3 is TGTGCCAGCAGCTTAACCGATCAAAAGGGAGAGACCCAGTACTTC. Translating gives CASSLTDQKGETQYF.

The gene calls are TRBV5-1 and TRBJ1-5; no reliable D call. The CDR3 is made up of 15 amino acids. Trimming removed 0 bases from V and 2 bases from J, with 9 bases in between. CDR1 is SGHRS and CDR2 is YFSETQ in the germline V gene. DNA for the CDR3: TGCGCCAGCAGCTTGGGGGGAATTGGCAATCAGCCCCAGCATTTT. Its protein product is CASSLGGIGNQPQHF.

This clonotype was picked up a small number of times. The chain links TRBV3-1 to TRBJ1-1, with unresolved D. Germline V CDR1 and CDR2: LGHDT, YNNKEL (reference sequence). The CDR3 consists of 14 residues. Trimming left V 2 bases short and J 0 bases short, with 7 bases between. The CDR3: CASSQWQLNTEAFF. The CDR3 bases are TGTGCCAGCAGCCAATGGCAGCTGAACACTGAAGCTTTCTTT.

The chain links TRBV20-1 to TRBJ1-3, with a tentative D call TRBD1 (5 bases). This CDR3 region has 14 residues. The V end lost 3 bases, the J end lost 11 bases, and 20 bases lay between the germline ends. Germline CDR1 reads DFQATT; CDR2 reads SNEGSKA (reference sequence). As DNA, the CDR3 is TGCAGTGCTAGTCAGCCGGGGCCTGAATACCCCATATATTTT. This gives the protein CSASQPGPEYPIYF.

This clonotype was observed at least ten times. The CDR3 region is CASSLAGQGPQSSYEQYF. The CDR3 nucleotides read TGCGCCAGCAGCTTGGCCGGGCAGGGTCCGCAGAGCTCCTACGAGCAGTACTTC. The V call is TRBV5-1, the J call TRBJ2-7; the D gene is possibly TRBD1 (5 bases). The CDR3 totals 18 residues. Per germline, CDR1 SGHRS and CDR2 YFSETQ. Trimming removed 0 bases at V and 0 bases at J, with 19 bases between. Full variable domain (missing parts from reference TRBV5-1 and TRBJ2-7): KAGVTQTPRYLIKTRGQQVTLSCSPISGHRSVSWYQQTPGQGLQFLFEYFSETQRNKGNFPGRFSGRQFSNSRSEMNVSTLELGDSALYLCASSLAGQGPQSSYEQYFGPGTRLTVT.

This chain joins TRBV11-1 and TRBJ1-1; D is unclear. The CDR3 covers 14 residues. The germline gives CDR1 SGHAT, CDR2 FQDESV (reference sequence). V was clipped by 7 bases and J by 3 bases, with 15 bases between them. This chain's CDR3 is CASKYRVTDTEAFF. The CDR3 region has the DNA TGTGCCAGCAAGTATCGGGTAACGGACACTGAAGCTTTCTTT. Variable domain in full (rest from reference TRBV11-1 and TRBJ1-1): EAEVAQSPRYKITEKSQAVAFWCDPISGHATLYWYRQILGQGPELLVQFQDESVVDDSQLPKDRFSAERLKGVDSTLKIQPAELGDSAMYLCASKYRVTDTEAFFGQGTRLTVV.

Many counts were recorded for this clonotype. The chain uses TRBV5-1 and TRBJ2-1, with 10 nucleotides matching TRBD2. The CDR3 extends over 17 amino acids. Germline CDR1 and CDR2: SGHRS and YFSETQ. The V gene end was trimmed by 0 bases and the J gene end by 7 bases; junction bases not matched to a gene: 10. The CDR3 DNA is TGCGCCAGCAGCTTGGCTCTACTAGCGGGGACACTTAATGAGCAGTTCTTC. Its translation: CASSLALLAGTLNEQFF.

This rearrangement joins TRBV10-1 to TRBJ2-3; 8 bases are shared with TRBD2. The V segment lost 2 bases and the J segment 8 bases; nucleotides outside the gene matches: 3. Germline CDR1 and CDR2: WNHNN and SYGVQD (reference sequence). The CDR3 consists of 13 residues. Written as DNA, the CDR3 is TGCGCCAGCAGTGAGCCGGGACTAGTTACGCAGTATTTT. This translates into CASSEPGLVTQYF.

This clonotype occurred a few times. The chain has TRBV4-2 and TRBJ2-3; TRBD2 aligns across 8 bases. CDR3 length: 15 residues. Germline lookup yields CDR1 LGHNA and CDR2 YNFKEQ. V shed 3 bases and J 5 bases; nucleotides not matched to a gene: 7. CDR3 bases: TGTGCCAGCAGCCAGGTCGGGGGGGCCGAAGATACGCAGTATTTT. This translates into CASSQVGGAEDTQYF.

For the CDR3, the DNA is TGCGCCACCCGGATAGGACAGACCACCGGGGAGCTGTTTTTT. Protein product: CATRIGQTTGELFF. This rearrangement joins TRBV5-1 to TRBJ2-2, with D perhaps TRBD1 (6 bases). In germline, CDR1 is SGHRS, CDR2 YFSETQ. The CDR3 length is 14 residues. Trimming took off 9 bases at V and 4 bases at J, with 16 bases between the two ends.

This clonotype was observed a handful of times. The V call is TRBV2, the J call TRBJ1-6; D is undetermined. This CDR3 has 12 amino acids. The V and J ends lost 7 bases and 8 bases respectively, with 9 bases between them. Germline CDR1 and CDR2: SNHLY and FYNNEI. As DNA, the CDR3 is TGTGCCAGCAAAGGGTACGATTCACCCCTCCACTTT. This sequence encodes CASKGYDSPLHF.

This clonotype was counted many times. The chain has TRBV29-1 and TRBJ2-1; TRBD2 agrees at 15 bases. The germline CDR1 and CDR2 sequences are SQVTM and ANQGSEA. The ends lost 7 bases at V and 0 bases at J; junction bases unmatched: 4. The CDR3 consists of 16 residues. Here the CDR3 reads CSAGTSGRSSYNEQFF. The CDR3 coding sequence is TGCAGCGCTGGGACTAGCGGGAGGAGCTCCTACAATGAGCAGTTCTTC.

With regard to this clonotype: A read error may be the cause here, since a much bigger clone is one base away. The V gene is TRBV3-1, the J gene TRBJ1-5, with 7 bases identical to TRBD1. CDR3 length: 14 residues. From germline, CDR1 is LGHDT and CDR2 YNNKEL (reference sequence). Trimming removed 3 bases from V and 6 bases from J; junction bases left unmatched: 5. As DNA, the CDR3 is TGTGCCAGCAGCCAGGGGACAGTGGTTCAGCCCCAGCATTTT. Its translation: CASSQGTVVQPQHF.

There are many counts of this clonotype. CDR3 loop: CASSEGFTEAFF. CDR3 DNA sequence: TGTGCCAGCAGTGAAGGGTTCACTGAAGCTTTCTTT. This chain connects TRBV25-1 to TRBJ1-1; D is undetermined. Looked up from germline, CDR1 is MGHDK and CDR2 is SYGVNS. The CDR3 totals 12 residues. V was shortened by 2 bases and J by 4 bases, with 5 bases between the two germline ends.

The genes are TRBV20-1 and TRBJ1-2; D remains ambiguous. The germline gives CDR1 DFQATT, CDR2 SNEGSKA (reference sequence). The ends were cut back, 0 bases at V and 4 bases at J, with 12 bases in the middle. This CDR3 spans 14 amino acids. This CDR3 reads CSARDGKSGYGYTF. The CDR3 DNA reads as TGCAGTGCTAGAGATGGGAAATCGGGCTATGGCTACACCTTC.

The rearrangement links TRBV19 to TRBJ2-5; D call uncertain. Germline V gene sequence: CDR1 LNHDA, CDR2 SQIVND (reference sequence). This CDR3 spans 14 amino acids. Trimming removed 5 bases at V and 2 bases at J, with 12 bases between. The CDR3 here is CASSVSSIQETQYF. The CDR3, as DNA: TGTGCCAGTAGTGTCTCGAGCATTCAAGAGACCCAGTACTTC.

The chain links TRBV2 to TRBJ2-3; the match to TRBD2 covers 11 bases. V trimming: 7 bases; J trimming: 3 bases; junction bases outside the gene matches: 9. The CDR3 runs to 16 residues. Germline loops: CDR1 SNHLY, CDR2 FYNNEI. The chain's CDR3 is CASTGASGRSTDTQYF. CDR3 coding DNA: TGTGCCAGCACAGGTGCTAGCGGGAGGTCGACAGATACGCAGTATTTT.

The chain has TRBV5-1 and TRBJ2-3, with 7 bases fitting TRBD1. V lost 4 bases to trimming and J lost 4 bases; unmatched junction nucleotides: 9. The CDR3 consists of 15 residues. Germline lookup yields CDR1 SGHRS and CDR2 YFSETQ. The CDR3 spells CASSTGQTNSDTQYF. CDR3 sequence (DNA): TGCGCCAGCAGCACGGGACAGACCAACTCAGATACGCAGTATTTT. Full variable domain (remainder filled in from reference TRBV5-1 and TRBJ2-3): KAGVTQTPRYLIKTRGQQVTLSCSPISGHRSVSWYQQTPGQGLQFLFEYFSETQRNKGNFPGRFSGRQFSNSRSEMNVSTLELGDSALYLCASSTGQTNSDTQYFGPGTRLTVL.

This clonotype was recorded at least ten times. V usage is TRBV4-2 and J usage is TRBJ2-7; D is perhaps TRBD2 (5 bases). With 4 bases removed from V and 0 bases from J, the gap between germline ends came to 10 bases. This CDR3 is 14 amino acids long. Germline V gene sequence: CDR1 LGHNA, CDR2 YNFKEQ. CDR3 in amino acids: CASSPGSSSYEQYF. CDR3 in DNA: TGTGCCAGCAGCCCGGGATCAAGCTCCTACGAGCAGTACTTC.

This clonotype was seen a few times. The gene calls are TRBV2 and TRBJ2-7, with TRBD1 matching over 7 bases. The length of the CDR3 is 11 residues. CDR1 and CDR2 from the germline V gene are SNHLY and FYNNEI. The V gene end was trimmed by 6 bases and the J gene end by 10 bases; junction bases not matched to a gene: 6. The CDR3 region has the DNA TGTGCCAGCAGGGGAGAAGGGGGCCAGTACTTC. Protein product: CASRGEGGQYF.

This clonotype was seen many times. The chain employs TRBV18 and TRBJ1-2; possible D gene TRBD1, 5 bases. Trimming took 4 bases from V and 4 from J, leaving 10 bases between them. The CDR3 sequence is 13 residues long. Looked up from germline, CDR1 is KGHSH and CDR2 is LQKENI. For the CDR3, the DNA is TGTGCCAGCTCACTCAGGGACGGCTATGGCTACACCTTC. It translates to CASSLRDGYGYTF.